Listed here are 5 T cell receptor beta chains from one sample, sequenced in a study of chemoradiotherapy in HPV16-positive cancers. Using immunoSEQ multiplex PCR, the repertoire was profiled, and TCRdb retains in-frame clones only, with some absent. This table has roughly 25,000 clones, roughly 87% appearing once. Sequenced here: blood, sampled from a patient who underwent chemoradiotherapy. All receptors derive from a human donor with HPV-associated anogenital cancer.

The CDR3: CASSSTYRGTEAFF. CDR3 in DNA: TGTGCCAGCAGCTCGACGTACAGGGGCACTGAAGCTTTCTTT. The V call is TRBV9, the J call TRBJ1-1; 7 nucleotides align to TRBD1. V lost 4 bases, J lost 4 bases, and 7 bases stayed unmatched. The CDR3 is 14 amino acids. Looked up from germline, CDR1 is SGDLS and CDR2 is YYNGEE. Full variable domain (outside the CDR3, taken from reference TRBV9 and TRBJ1-1): DSGVTQTPKHLITATGQRVTLRCSPRSGDLSVYWYQQSLDQGLQFLIQYYNGEERAKGNILERFSAQQFPDLHSELNLSSLELGDSALYFCASSSTYRGTEAFFGQGTRLTVV.

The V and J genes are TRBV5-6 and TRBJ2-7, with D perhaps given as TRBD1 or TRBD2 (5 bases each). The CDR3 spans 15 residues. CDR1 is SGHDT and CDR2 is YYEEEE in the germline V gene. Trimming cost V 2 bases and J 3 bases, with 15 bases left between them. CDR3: CASSFGAQPNYEQYF. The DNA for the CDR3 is TGTGCCAGCAGCTTCGGGGCACAACCCAACTACGAGCAGTACTTC.

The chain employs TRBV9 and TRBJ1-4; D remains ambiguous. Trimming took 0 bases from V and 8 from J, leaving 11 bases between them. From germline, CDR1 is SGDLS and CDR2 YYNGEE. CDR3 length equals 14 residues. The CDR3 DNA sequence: TGTGCCAGCAGCGTAGATCTGGGATGGGAAAAACTGTTTTTT. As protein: CASSVDLGWEKLFF.

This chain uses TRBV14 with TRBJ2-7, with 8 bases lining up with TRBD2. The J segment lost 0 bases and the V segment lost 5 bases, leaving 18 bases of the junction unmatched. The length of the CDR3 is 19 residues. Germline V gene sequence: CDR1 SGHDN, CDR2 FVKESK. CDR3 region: CASSARRAGVGTSSYEQYF. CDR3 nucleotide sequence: TGTGCCAGCAGCGCACGACGAGCGGGAGTGGGAACCTCCTCCTACGAGCAGTACTTC. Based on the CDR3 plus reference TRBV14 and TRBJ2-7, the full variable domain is EAGVTQFPSHSVIEKGQTVTLRCDPISGHDNLYWYRRVMGKEIKFLLHFVKESKQDESGMPNNRFLAERTGGTYSTLKVQPAELEDSGVYFCASSARRAGVGTSSYEQYFGPGTRLTVT.

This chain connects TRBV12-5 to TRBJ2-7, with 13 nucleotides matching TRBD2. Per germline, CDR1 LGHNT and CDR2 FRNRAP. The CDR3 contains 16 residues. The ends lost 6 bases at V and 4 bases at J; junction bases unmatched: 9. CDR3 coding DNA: TGTGCTAGTGGAATGAATGGACTAGCGGGAGCGTACGAGCAGTACTTC. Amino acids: CASGMNGLAGAYEQYF. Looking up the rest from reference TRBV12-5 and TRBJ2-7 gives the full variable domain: DARVTQTPRHKVTEMGQEVTMRCQPILGHNTVFWYRQTMMQGLELLAYFRNRAPLDDSGMPKDRFSAEMPDATLATLKIQPSEPRDSAVYFCASGMNGLAGAYEQYFGPGTRLTVT.